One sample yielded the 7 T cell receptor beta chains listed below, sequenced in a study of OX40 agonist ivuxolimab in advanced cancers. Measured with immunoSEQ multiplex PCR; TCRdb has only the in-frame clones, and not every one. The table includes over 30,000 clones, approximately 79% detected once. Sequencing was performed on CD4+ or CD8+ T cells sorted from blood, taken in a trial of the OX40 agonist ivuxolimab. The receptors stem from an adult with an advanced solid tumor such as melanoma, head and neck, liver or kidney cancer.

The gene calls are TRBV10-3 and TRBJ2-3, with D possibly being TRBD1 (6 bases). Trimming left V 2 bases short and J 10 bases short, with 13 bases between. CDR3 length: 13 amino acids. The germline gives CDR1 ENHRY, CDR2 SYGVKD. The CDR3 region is CAISEGEGVSQYF. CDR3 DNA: TGTGCCATCAGTGAGGGAGAGGGGGTGTCGCAGTATTTT.

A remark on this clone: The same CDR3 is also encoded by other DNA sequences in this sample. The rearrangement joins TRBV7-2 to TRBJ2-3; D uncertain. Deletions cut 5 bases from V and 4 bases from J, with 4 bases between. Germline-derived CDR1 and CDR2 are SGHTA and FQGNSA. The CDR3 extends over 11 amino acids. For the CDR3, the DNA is TGTGCCAGCAGCCAGGCAGATACGCAGTATTTT. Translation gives CASSQADTQYF.

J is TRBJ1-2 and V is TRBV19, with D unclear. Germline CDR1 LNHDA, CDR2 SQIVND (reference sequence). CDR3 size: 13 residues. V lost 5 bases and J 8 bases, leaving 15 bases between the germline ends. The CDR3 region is CASSPGVRHGYTF. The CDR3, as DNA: TGTGCCAGTAGTCCCGGCGTCAGGCACGGCTACACCTTC.

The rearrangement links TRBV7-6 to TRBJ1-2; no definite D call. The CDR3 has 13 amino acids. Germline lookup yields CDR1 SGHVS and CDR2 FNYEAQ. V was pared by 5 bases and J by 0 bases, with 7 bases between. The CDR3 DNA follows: TGTGCCAGCAGCCCCACAACTAACTATGGCTACACCTTC. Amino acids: CASSPTTNYGYTF. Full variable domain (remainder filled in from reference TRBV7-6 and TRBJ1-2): GAGVSQSPRYKVTKRGQDVALRCDPISGHVSLYWYRQALGQGPEFLTYFNYEAQQDKSGLPNDRFSAERPEGSISTLTIQRTEQRDSAMYRCASSPTTNYGYTFGSGTRLTVV.

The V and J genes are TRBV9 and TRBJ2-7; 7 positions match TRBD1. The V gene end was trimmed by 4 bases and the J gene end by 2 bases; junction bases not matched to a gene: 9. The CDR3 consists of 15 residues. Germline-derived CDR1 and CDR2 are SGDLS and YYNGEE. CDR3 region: CASSLTGDNTYEQYF. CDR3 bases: TGTGCCAGCAGCCTCACAGGGGATAACACCTACGAGCAGTACTTC.

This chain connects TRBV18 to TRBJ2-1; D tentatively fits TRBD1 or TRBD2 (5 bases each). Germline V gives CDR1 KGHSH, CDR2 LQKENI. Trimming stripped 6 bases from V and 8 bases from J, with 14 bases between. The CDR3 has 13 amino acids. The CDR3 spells CASSGTGVDEQFF. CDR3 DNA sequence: TGTGCCAGCTCTGGGACCGGGGTGGATGAGCAGTTCTTC.

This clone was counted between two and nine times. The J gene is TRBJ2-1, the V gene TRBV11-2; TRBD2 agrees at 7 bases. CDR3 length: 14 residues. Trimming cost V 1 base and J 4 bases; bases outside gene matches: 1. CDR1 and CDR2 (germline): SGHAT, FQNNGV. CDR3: CASSLAGGYNEQFF. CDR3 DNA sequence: TGTGCCAGCAGCTTAGCGGGGGGATACAATGAGCAGTTCTTC.